The 17 T cell receptor beta chains in this list originate from one sample, sequenced in a study of liver allograft versus peripheral blood T cells. About the research overall: A comparison was made between T cell receptor repertoires in transplanted livers and those in recipients' peripheral blood.

TCRdb recomputed calls from the reads with MiXCR, one row per CDR3 protein. The sample contains around 16,000 distinct CDR3 sequences, 20% to 25% of which appear only once. The receptors here all came from a human patient who had a liver transplant. The T cells may come from the graft donor.

The chain uses TRBV20-1 and TRBJ2-2; 8 bases are a match to TRBD1. After removal of 0 bases from V and 2 bases from J, the junction contained 11 bases not matched to a gene. Germline CDR1 and CDR2: DFQATT and SNEGSKA (reference sequence). This CDR3 spans 18 amino acids. This CDR3 is CSARDARPRGLNTGELFF. As DNA, the CDR3 is TGCAGTGCTAGAGATGCTCGGCCCAGGGGGCTTAACACCGGGGAGCTGTTTTTT.

This clonotype was detected a few times. This chain joins TRBV10-3 and TRBJ1-5; no definite D call. Between the trimmed V and J ends, which lost 0 bases and 2 bases, there was a span of 8 bases. Germline CDR1 ENHRY, CDR2 SYGVKD. The CDR3 runs 15 residues. The DNA of the CDR3 is TGTGCCATCAGTGAGTCGGGTGGAGGCAATCAGCCCCAGCATTTT. Translated, it gives CAISESGGGNQPQHF.

This clonotype was counted a few times. The chain employs TRBV7-9 and TRBJ2-3; 8 bases map to TRBD2. Trimming at V came to 5 bases and at J to 0 bases, leaving 10 bases not matched to a gene. The CDR3 covers 17 residues. Germline V CDR1 and CDR2: SEHNR, FQNEAQ (reference sequence). The CDR3 protein is CASSPILAGPSTDTQYF. As DNA, the CDR3 is TGTGCCAGCAGCCCCATCCTAGCGGGCCCTAGCACAGATACGCAGTATTTT. Complete variable domain (other parts from reference TRBV7-9 and TRBJ2-3): DTGVSQNPRHKITKRGQNVTFRCDPISEHNRLYWYRQTLGQGPEFLTYFQNEAQLEKSRLLSDRFSAERPKGSFSTLEIQRTEQGDSAMYLCASSPILAGPSTDTQYFGPGTRLTVL.

The chain links TRBV20-1 to TRBJ2-3; TRBD1 might be the D (5 bases). V shed 5 bases and J shed 3 bases, with 18 bases lying between them. From germline, CDR1 is DFQATT and CDR2 SNEGSKA (reference sequence). CDR3 length equals 15 residues. DNA of the CDR3: TGCAGTGCTCCCTCCGGCAGGGTGGGGACAGATACGCAGTATTTT. Protein sequence: CSAPSGRVGTDTQYF.

This clonotype was counted ten times or more. This chain connects TRBV6-1 to TRBJ2-7; D not resolved. Trimming took 6 bases from V and 7 from J, leaving 10 bases between them. From germline, CDR1 is MNHNS and CDR2 SASEGT. There are 11 residues in the CDR3. The CDR3 DNA reads as TGTGCCAGCAGCCAAGGTTGGGAGCAGTACTTC. It specifies CASSQGWEQYF.

V usage is TRBV7-9 and J usage is TRBJ2-5; TRBD2 matches at 10 bases. Trimming at V came to 1 base and at J to 5 bases, leaving 10 bases not matched to a gene. CDR3 length equals 17 residues. Per germline, CDR1 SEHNR and CDR2 FQNEAQ (reference sequence). The CDR3 coding sequence is TGTGCCAGCAGCTTAGGTAGTTCTAGCGGGAGTGCTGAGACCCAGTACTTC. Translating gives CASSLGSSSGSAETQYF.

This clonotype came up a few times. The chain carries TRBV15 and TRBJ2-7; 8 bases are a match to TRBD1. This CDR3 region has 15 residues. Per the germline V gene, CDR1 is LNHNV and CDR2 is YYDKDF (reference sequence). The ends lost 4 bases at V and 5 bases at J; junction bases unmatched: 10. CDR3 residues: CATSILPRGLHEQYF. The CDR3 coding sequence is TGTGCCACCAGCATTCTACCCAGGGGGCTCCACGAGCAGTACTTC.

In this sample, this clonotype turned up many times. This chain joins TRBV28 and TRBJ1-2; 10 nucleotides match TRBD1. The ends lost 3 bases at V and 8 bases at J; junction bases unmatched: 9. Germline CDR1 MDHEN, CDR2 SYDVKM. This CDR3 comprises 15 residues. CDR3 nucleotide sequence: TGTGCCAGCAGTTTGACAGGGGGCGCGGTGAAAGGCTACACCTTC. Translation: CASSLTGGAVKGYTF.

The gene calls are TRBV27 and TRBJ1-6; D uncertain. Germline V lookup: CDR1 MNHEY, CDR2 SMNVEV (reference sequence). V was shortened by 6 bases and J by 0 bases, with 12 bases between the two germline ends. The CDR3 length is 16 residues. This CDR3 is CASRQQTSSYNSPLHF. The CDR3 DNA sequence: TGTGCCAGCAGGCAACAGACGAGCTCCTATAATTCACCCCTCCACTTT.

Turning to this clonotype: This may come from a read error, since a much larger clone is one base off. The V and J genes are TRBV27 and TRBJ1-1; no clear D. This CDR3 region has 14 residues. Germline values: CDR1 MNHEY, CDR2 SMNVEV (reference sequence). Trimming cost V 5 bases and J 3 bases, with 13 bases left between them. As DNA, the CDR3 is TGTGCCAGCAGTACGCAGGAGGGATACACTGAAGCTTTCTTT. Translation gives CASSTQEGYTEAFF.

This clonotype appeared many times. The V call is TRBV14, the J call TRBJ2-1; perhaps TRBD1 as D (6 bases). Per germline, CDR1 SGHDN and CDR2 FVKESK. Trimming pared 4 bases from V and 4 bases from J, leaving 17 bases between. The CDR3 has 16 amino acids. CDR3 protein: CASSPPGHLTYNEQFF. DNA for the CDR3: TGTGCCAGCAGCCCACCGGGACACCTAACTTACAATGAGCAGTTCTTC.

This clonotype appeared many times. This sequence joins TRBV18 and TRBJ2-5; 10 nucleotides align to TRBD2. The V and J ends lost 3 bases and 0 bases, in that order; junction bases with no gene match: 4. The CDR3 runs 16 residues. CDR1 is KGHSH, CDR2 LQKENI, per germline. As DNA, the CDR3 is TGTGCCAGCTCACCGCCTAGCGGGGGCTACCAAGAGACCCAGTACTTC. The encoded protein is CASSPPSGGYQETQYF.

The genes are TRBV19 and TRBJ2-7, with D possibly being TRBD1 or TRBD2 (5 bases each). This CDR3 has 16 residues. Germline CDR1 reads LNHDA; CDR2 reads SQIVND (reference sequence). Trimming pared 1 base from V and 0 bases from J, leaving 13 bases between. The CDR3 sequence is CASSIGGPKVSYEQYF. DNA of the CDR3: TGTGCCAGTAGTATAGGGGGACCGAAGGTCTCCTACGAGCAGTACTTC.

The rearrangement joins TRBV7-9 to TRBJ1-1; D is uncertain. V shed 1 base and J shed 4 bases, with 10 bases lying between them. The CDR3 covers 14 residues. Germline values: CDR1 SEHNR, CDR2 FQNEAQ (reference sequence). The CDR3 DNA is TGTGCCAGCAGCTTAGACCGAGCAAGCACTGAAGCTTTCTTT. Translation gives CASSLDRASTEAFF.

In its sample, this clonotype was seen many times. The rearrangement uses TRBV27 and TRBJ1-1; no clear D gene. V was shortened by 3 bases and J by 1 base, with 9 bases between the two germline ends. CDR3 length: 14 residues. CDR1 and CDR2 (germline): MNHEY, SMNVEV (reference sequence). CDR3 protein: CASSFNTRNTEAFF. CDR3 in DNA: TGTGCCAGCAGTTTTAACACCCGGAACACTGAAGCTTTCTTT.

The chain is built from TRBV28 and TRBJ1-5; perhaps TRBD1 as D (5 bases). V shed 7 bases and J shed 6 bases, with 16 bases lying between them. CDR3 length: 14 residues. Germline V lookup: CDR1 MDHEN, CDR2 SYDVKM. This CDR3 is CASNDENGGQPQHF. The CDR3 DNA sequence: TGTGCCAGCAACGACGAAAACGGGGGTCAGCCCCAGCATTTT.

This clonotype was picked up a small number of times. V is TRBV7-2 and J is TRBJ2-5; 14 bases match TRBD2. Germline loops: CDR1 SGHTA, CDR2 FQGNSA. V was clipped by 5 bases and J by 4 bases; unmatched bases: 6. This CDR3 region has 16 residues. Here the CDR3 DNA reads TGTGCCAGCAGCCAATCGACTAGCGGGGGGGTAGAGACCCAGTACTTC. This sequence encodes CASSQSTSGGVETQYF.